The 9 T cell receptor beta chains below all came from one sample that was sequenced in a study of T cells after yellow fever vaccination. MiXCR, applied by TCRdb to the 5' RACE reads, yields one record per CDR3 protein. The sample carries 310,000 or so distinct CDR3 sequences, around 7% recorded once. The source material was PBMCs, sampled about 49 days after the first yellow fever vaccination. Receptors were obtained from a man younger than 30 who received the YFV17D yellow fever vaccine.

V is TRBV7-2 and J is TRBJ1-1; no clear D. There are 11 residues in the CDR3. The V end was cut by 6 bases, the J end by 12 bases, with 14 bases between. Germline CDR1 is SGHTA and CDR2 is FQGNSA. DNA for the CDR3: TGTGCCAGCAGACCGGGCCCCGTCTCTTTCTTT. The encoded protein is CASRPGPVSFF.

This clonotype was picked up a small number of times. V and J are TRBV10-3 and TRBJ2-1; no definite D call. The CDR3 runs 16 residues. Germline V gene data show CDR1 as ENHRY and CDR2 as SYGVKD. The V and J ends lost 2 bases and 0 bases respectively, with 11 bases between them. CDR3 loop: CAISEPEKSSYNEQFF. CDR3 in DNA: TGTGCCATCAGTGAGCCGGAGAAAAGCTCCTACAATGAGCAGTTCTTC.

This clonotype came up a few times. The rearrangement joins TRBV7-3 to TRBJ2-7; 10 bases agree with TRBD2. V shed 1 base and J 3 bases; nucleotides not matched to a gene: 9. This CDR3 contains 17 residues. Germline assignment: CDR1 SGHTA and CDR2 FQGTGA. The CDR3 DNA sequence: TGTGCCAGCAGCTTAAATGGTCTAGCGGGGGCGATCTACGAGCAGTACGTC. Amino acid sequence: CASSLNGLAGAIYEQYV.

This clonotype was counted between two and nine times. The chain employs TRBV5-4 and TRBJ1-1; maybe TRBD1 (5 bases). The CDR3 runs 14 residues. V was trimmed by 2 bases and J by 3 bases, leaving 11 bases between them. CDR1 and CDR2 (germline): SGHNT, YYREEE (reference sequence). CDR3 amino acids: CASSFIQGDTEAFF. The CDR3 nucleotides are TGTGCCAGCAGCTTTATCCAGGGAGACACTGAAGCTTTCTTT.

This clonotype came up a few times. The gene calls are TRBV7-2 and TRBJ2-1, with 7 bases identical to TRBD1. This CDR3 has 15 residues. V lost 1 base and J lost 9; bases outside the gene matches: 9. CDR1 and CDR2 (germline): SGHTA, FQGNSA. Here the CDR3 DNA reads TGTGCCAGCAGCTTAGTTCAGGGATGGGACAGTGAGCAGTTCTTC. Translated, it gives CASSLVQGWDSEQFF.

This clonotype was seen many times. The chain recombines TRBV15 with TRBJ2-6, with 8 bases aligning to TRBD1. Germline lookup yields CDR1 LNHNV and CDR2 YYDKDF (reference sequence). This CDR3 is 16 amino acids long. The trim removed 6 bases at V and 0 bases at J, leaving 4 bases unmatched. The CDR3 loop is CATSRDRPSGANVLTF. As DNA, the CDR3 is TGTGCCACCAGTCGGGACAGGCCCTCTGGGGCCAACGTCCTGACTTTC.

This sequence joins TRBV7-2 and TRBJ2-5; TRBD2 agrees at 10 bases. Germline CDR1 reads SGHTA; CDR2 reads FQGNSA. There are 17 residues in the CDR3. V lost 5 bases and J lost 0; bases outside the gene matches: 9. The chain's CDR3 is CASSPERGGLYQETQYF. DNA of the CDR3: TGTGCCAGCAGCCCAGAGCGGGGGGGCCTGTACCAAGAGACCCAGTACTTC.

This clonotype was detected only a few times. This chain links TRBV7-2 with TRBJ2-5; no definite D call. CDR1 is SGHTA and CDR2 is FQGNSA in the germline V gene. The CDR3 is made up of 12 amino acids. The V gene lost 4 bases and the J gene lost 3 bases, with 6 bases spanning the gap. CDR3 DNA: TGTGCCAGCAGCTCACGAAAAGAGACCCAGTACTTC. Residues: CASSSRKETQYF.

The rearrangement joins TRBV7-2 to TRBJ2-7, with 8 nucleotides matching TRBD2. CDR3 size: 13 residues. Germline CDR1 reads SGHTA; CDR2 reads FQGNSA. V lost 3 bases to trimming and J lost 7 bases; unmatched junction nucleotides: 5. The CDR3 spells CASSFGTRLEQYV. As DNA, the CDR3 is TGTGCCAGCAGCTTCGGGACTAGGTTGGAGCAGTACGTC.